Below, 21 T cell receptor beta chains from the same sample are listed, as sequenced in a study of cytomegalovirus exposure and HLA in healthy donors. 13 Jbeta primers and 60 Vbeta primers were used for the PCR. TCRdb's copy holds only in-frame clones and misses some; the assay was immunoSEQ multiplex PCR. The profile covers roughly 180,000 clones, with roughly four fifths appearing a single time and around 2.1% taken by the ten largest. Sequencing used PBMCs. All receptors derive from a woman between 18 and 30 years old in good health and CMV-seropositive.

V and J are TRBV15 and TRBJ1-2, with D possibly being TRBD1 (5 bases). Trimming left V 9 bases short and J 0 bases short, with 14 bases between. The germline CDR1 and CDR2 sequences are LNHNV and YYDKDF (reference sequence). The CDR3 sequence is 14 residues long. CDR3 nucleotides: TGTGCCACAATAGGGGCAGAAACTAACTATGGCTACACCTTC. Protein sequence: CATIGAETNYGYTF.

This CDR3 reads CAWGDSRKRPQHF. The CDR3 DNA sequence: TGTGCCTGGGGGGACAGCCGGAAGCGGCCCCAGCATTTT. This rearrangement joins TRBV30 to TRBJ1-5, with 7 positions matching TRBD1. From germline, CDR1 is GTSNPN and CDR2 SVGIG (reference sequence). This CDR3 spans 13 amino acids. The V gene end was trimmed by 5 bases and the J gene end by 9 bases; junction bases not matched to a gene: 10.

This clone occurred once. CDR3 amino acids: CASSFQGTGELFF. The DNA for the CDR3 is TGTGCCAGCAGCTTTCAGGGGACCGGGGAGCTGTTTTTT. The J gene is TRBJ2-2, the V gene TRBV7-9; possibly TRBD1 for D (6 bases). V dropped 3 bases and J dropped 5 bases, with 7 bases sitting between them. The germline V gene encodes CDR1 SEHNR and CDR2 FQNEAQ (reference sequence). This CDR3 is 13 amino acids long.

This rearrangement joins TRBV6-5 to TRBJ1-1; 8 bases line up with TRBD1. The germline CDR1 and CDR2 sequences are MNHEY and SVGAGI. This CDR3 has 16 amino acids. The V segment lost 0 bases and the J segment 5 bases; nucleotides outside the gene matches: 8. CDR3 loop: CASSYSSGTGGTEAFF. In DNA form, the CDR3 reads TGTGCCAGCAGTTACTCTTCCGGGACAGGCGGAACTGAAGCTTTCTTT.

The rearrangement links TRBV5-5 to TRBJ2-7; 10 bases match TRBD1. This CDR3 contains 17 residues. Trimming took 5 bases from V and 0 from J; bases not matched to a gene: 11. Germline V gives CDR1 SGHKS, CDR2 YYEKEE (reference sequence). This CDR3 is CASRLDRGQTGSYEQYV. The CDR3 DNA follows: TGTGCCAGCAGACTTGACAGGGGGCAAACCGGCTCCTACGAGCAGTACGTC.

In its sample, this clone was seen once. This CDR3 reads CASSASGGASANEQFF. Written as DNA, the CDR3 is TGTGCCAGCAGCGCGAGCGGGGGGGCATCGGCCAATGAGCAGTTCTTC. V and J are TRBV9 and TRBJ2-1, with 10 bases identical to TRBD2. The CDR3 is 16 amino acids. Germline CDR1 is SGDLS and CDR2 is YYNGEE. V lost 3 bases to trimming and J lost 6 bases; unmatched junction nucleotides: 9.

The chain joins TRBV11-2 to TRBJ2-5; 10 positions agree with TRBD2. Germline V gene lookup returns CDR1 SGHAT and CDR2 FQNNGV. This CDR3 spans 15 amino acids. J was trimmed by 5 bases and V by 5 bases; bases with no gene match: 8. CDR3 bases: TGTGCCAGCAGCCATAGCGGGGGGCCGGGGGAGACCCAGTACTTC. Amino acid sequence: CASSHSGGPGETQYF.

V usage is TRBV6-5 and J usage is TRBJ1-6; tentatively, D is TRBD1 (6 bases). Germline V CDR1 and CDR2: MNHEY, SVGAGI. Trimming removed 0 bases at V and 9 bases at J, with 12 bases between. The CDR3 contains 15 residues. The DNA of the CDR3 is TGTGCCAGCAGTTACTCGCTGGGGGCAGGTTCACCCCTCCACTTT. It codes for CASSYSLGAGSPLHF.

The chain employs TRBV5-1 and TRBJ1-1; maybe TRBD1 (5 bases). This CDR3 region has 15 residues. Germline-derived CDR1 and CDR2 are SGHRS and YFSETQ. The V and J ends lost 4 bases and 0 bases respectively, with 13 bases between them. The CDR3, as DNA: TGCGCCAGCAGCGCGCGGGACGGCATGAACACTGAAGCTTTCTTT. Protein: CASSARDGMNTEAFF.

The rearrangement uses TRBV11-3 and TRBJ2-2; 7 nucleotides line up with TRBD1. Germline CDR1 SGHNT, CDR2 YENEEA. CDR3 length: 16 amino acids. V lost 5 bases to trimming and J lost 4 bases; unmatched junction nucleotides: 10. CDR3: CASSLRQGRSTGELFF. CDR3 bases: TGTGCCAGCAGCCTAAGACAGGGCCGCTCCACCGGGGAGCTGTTTTTT. The whole variable domain, remainder taken from reference TRBV11-3 and TRBJ2-2, is EAGVVQSPRYKIIEKKQPVAFWCNPISGHNTLYWYLQNLGQGPELLIRYENEEAVDDSQLPKDRFSAERLKGVDSTLKIQPAELGDSAVYLCASSLRQGRSTGELFFGEGSRLTVL.

V usage is TRBV7-9 and J usage is TRBJ1-2, with a tentative D call TRBD1 (5 bases). The germline V and J ends were trimmed by 4 bases and 7 bases, with 19 bases remaining between them. This CDR3 has 15 residues. Germline CDR1 is SEHNR and CDR2 is FQNEAQ (reference sequence). CDR3 sequence (DNA): TGTGCCAGCAGCTCCCCGGGCAGGGAAGTTAGTGGCTACACCTTC. Its protein product is CASSSPGREVSGYTF.

The J gene is TRBJ1-1, the V gene TRBV30, with 8 bases that match TRBD1. This CDR3 spans 13 amino acids. Per germline, CDR1 GTSNPN and CDR2 SVGIG (reference sequence). Unmatched junction bases numbered 9, after V lost 8 bases and J lost 4 bases. For the CDR3, the DNA is TGTGCCCGACAGACAGGGGACGGCACTGAAGCTTTCTTT. It encodes CARQTGDGTEAFF.

This chain joins TRBV4-2 and TRBJ2-7, with 8 bases lining up with TRBD1. CDR1 is LGHNA, CDR2 YNFKEQ, per germline. The V segment lost 1 base and the J segment 2 bases; nucleotides outside the gene matches: 7. The CDR3 spans 16 residues. The CDR3 loop is CASSQGTGTRTYEQYF. CDR3 in DNA: TGTGCCAGCAGCCAAGGGACAGGGACGAGGACCTACGAGCAGTACTTC.

In its sample, this clone was seen once. The chain carries TRBV5-1 and TRBJ2-5; D unclear. V shed 1 base and J shed 5 bases, with 9 bases lying between them. CDR3 length equals 13 residues. The germline V gene encodes CDR1 SGHRS and CDR2 YFSETQ. The CDR3 loop is CASSLTHRETQYF. The CDR3, as DNA: TGCGCCAGCAGCTTGACCCACCGGGAGACCCAGTACTTC. The full variable domain, its missing parts supplied by reference TRBV5-1 and TRBJ2-5, is KAGVTQTPRYLIKTRGQQVTLSCSPISGHRSVSWYQQTPGQGLQFLFEYFSETQRNKGNFPGRFSGRQFSNSRSEMNVSTLELGDSALYLCASSLTHRETQYFGPGTRLLVL.

The chain has TRBV19 and TRBJ1-1; D uncertain. This CDR3 has 15 residues. The germline gives CDR1 LNHDA, CDR2 SQIVND (reference sequence). With 5 bases removed from V and 5 bases from J, the gap between germline ends came to 18 bases. CDR3 nucleotide sequence: TGTGCCAGTAGTGCCCGGGGAGGGTGGGGAACTGAAGCTTTCTTT. Translated: CASSARGGWGTEAFF.

This clone was seen only once. V and J are TRBV11-2 and TRBJ2-1; tentative D call: TRBD1 (6 bases). The germline gives CDR1 SGHAT, CDR2 FQNNGV. The CDR3 totals 15 residues. V lost 3 bases, J lost 6 bases, and 15 bases lay in between. CDR3 DNA sequence: TGTGCCAGCAGCTTTAACCATGCAGGGGTCAATGAGCAGTTCTTC. This encodes CASSFNHAGVNEQFF.

This chain joins TRBV6-5 and TRBJ1-6, with D hard to call. The V end lost 6 bases, the J end lost 5 bases, and 14 bases lay between the germline ends. The germline gives CDR1 MNHEY, CDR2 SVGAGI. The CDR3 loop spans 15 amino acids. CDR3 in DNA: TGTGCCAGCAGAAAGCCAGGTGGAAATAATTCACCCCTCCACTTT. Amino acid sequence: CASRKPGGNNSPLHF.

The genes are TRBV7-9 and TRBJ2-7; unclear D gene. CDR3 length: 12 residues. Trimming removed 3 bases at V and 0 bases at J, with 3 bases between. The germline V gene has CDR1 SEHNR and CDR2 FQNEAQ (reference sequence). The CDR3 loop is CASSFSSYEQYF. CDR3 DNA: TGTGCCAGCAGCTTCTCCTCCTACGAGCAGTACTTC.

On this clone: Different DNA sequences within this sample yield the same CDR3. The chain employs TRBV7-2 and TRBJ1-1; D is possibly TRBD1 (6 bases). The CDR3 consists of 14 residues. V was pared by 1 base and J by 1 base, with 7 bases between. CDR1 is SGHTA, CDR2 FQGNSA, per germline. In DNA form, the CDR3 reads TGTGCCAGCAGCTTAGTAGGGGGGAACACTGAAGCTTTCTTT. Its protein product is CASSLVGGNTEAFF. Full variable domain (remainder filled in from reference TRBV7-2 and TRBJ1-1): GAGVSQSPSNKVTEKGKDVELRCDPISGHTALYWYRQSLGQGLEFLIYFQGNSAPDKSGLPSDRFSAERTGGSVSTLTIQRTQQEDSAVYLCASSLVGGNTEAFFGQGTRLTVV.

The chain employs TRBV29-1 and TRBJ1-2, with 7 bases identical to TRBD1. CDR1 SQVTM and CDR2 ANQGSEA come from the germline V gene. The ends lost 6 bases at V and 6 bases at J; junction bases unmatched: 4. This CDR3 comprises 11 residues. The chain's CDR3 is CSVATGDGYTF. In DNA form, the CDR3 reads TGCAGCGTAGCAACAGGGGATGGCTACACCTTC.

This clone was observed a handful of times. The rearrangement joins TRBV2 to TRBJ2-7; 9 bases align to TRBD2. The CDR3 runs to 15 residues. Germline V CDR1 and CDR2: SNHLY, FYNNEI. With 1 base clipped from V and 1 base from J, the junction kept 2 bases outside the gene matches. Here the CDR3 reads CASSEDSGGSYEQYF. CDR3 nucleotides: TGTGCCAGCAGTGAAGATAGCGGGGGATCCTACGAGCAGTACTTC. Based on the CDR3 plus reference TRBV2 and TRBJ2-7, the full variable domain is EPEVTQTPSHQVTQMGQEVILRCVPISNHLYFYWYRQILGQKVEFLVSFYNNEISEKSEIFDDQFSVERPDGSNFTLKIRSTKLEDSAMYFCASSEDSGGSYEQYFGPGTRLTVT.